The TCR beta chain under discussion was sequenced for a study of blood T cell repertoires in COVID-19. This clone was seen a few times. Profiled with immunoSEQ multiplex PCR; TCRdb holds only in-frame clones, not every one. Among more than 60,000 clones listed, about nine tenths were seen once. This CDR3 has 15 residues. Germline-derived CDR1 and CDR2 are SGHDN and FVKESK. V gave up 2 bases and J gave up 0 bases, with 11 bases separating them. The rearrangement joins TRBV14 to TRBJ2-7; tentative D call: TRBD1 (7 bases). The TCR sequence derives from a man over 45 with active COVID-19. Input material: peripheral blood. CDR3 protein: CASSQYRGLSYEQYF. The CDR3 nucleotides are TGTGCCAGCAGCCAATACAGGGGACTCTCCTACGAGCAGTACTTC.